Detailed here is one T cell receptor beta chain. Antigen specificity is unknown. The CDR3 length is 14 residues. The germline V and J ends were trimmed by 5 bases and 7 bases, with 12 bases remaining between them. The V gene's germline CDR1 is MDHEN and CDR2 SYDVKM. Primers included in the PCR were 60 Vbeta and 13 Jbeta primers. Produced via immunoSEQ multiplex PCR; TCRdb's table is partial and in-frame only. Of 60,000 to 70,000 clones in the sample, around four fifths were seen once. The data were taken from a study of cytomegalovirus exposure and HLA in healthy donors. The study, taken as a whole, reports: From TCR beta sequences, most subjects' HLA-A and HLA-B alleles were reportedly predicted accurately. Most CMV-associated TCR beta chains were later found to appear HLA-restricted.

Sequencing input: PBMCs. The source of this sequence is a woman under 40 in good health and CMV-seronegative. The rearrangement links TRBV28 to TRBJ1-6, with D maybe TRBD1 (5 bases). The CDR3 reads CASSRGGENSPLHF. CDR3 DNA: TGTGCCAGCAGTCGTGGGGGGGAGAATTCACCCCTCCACTTT.